This T cell receptor beta chain emerged from a study of blood T cell repertoires in COVID-19. Study summary: PBMCs, B-cell-depleted T cells, or T cells provided the cDNA or gDNA that made up the material.

Trimming stripped 2 bases from V and 9 bases from J, with 14 bases between. Germline loops: CDR1 MNHEY, CDR2 SVGAGI. The CDR3 length is 15 residues. As originally analysed: Estimation of nucleated cell counts was performed using reference gene primer amplification. TCRdb keeps only in-frame clones here, not all; method: immunoSEQ multiplex PCR. V and J calls and clone size come straight from that table; D and trimming were deduced from the DNA. The sample has 210,000 or so clones; 75% to 90% are singletons. The genes are TRBV6-5 and TRBJ1-6; weak D call: TRBD1 (6 bases). Sequences were obtained from peripheral blood. The TCR sequence derives from a human donor in a cohort sampled during active COVID-19. The CDR3 DNA reads TGTGCCAGCAGTTACCGGACAGCAGCTGGTTCACCCCTCCACTTT. This sequence encodes CASSYRTAAGSPLHF.